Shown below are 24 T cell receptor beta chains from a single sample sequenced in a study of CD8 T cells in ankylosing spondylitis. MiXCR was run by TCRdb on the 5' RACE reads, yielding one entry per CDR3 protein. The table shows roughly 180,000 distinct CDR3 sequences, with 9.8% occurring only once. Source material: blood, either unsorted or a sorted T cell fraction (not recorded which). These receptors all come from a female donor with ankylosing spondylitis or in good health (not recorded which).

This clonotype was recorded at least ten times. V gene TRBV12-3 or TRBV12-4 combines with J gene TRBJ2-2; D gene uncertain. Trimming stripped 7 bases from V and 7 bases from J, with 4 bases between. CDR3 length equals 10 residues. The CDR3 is CASKGGELFF. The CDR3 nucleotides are TGTGCCAGCAAGGGCGGGGAGCTGTTTTTT.

The CDR3 region is CASSLVEGSYNEQFF. In DNA, the CDR3 is TGTGCCAGCAGTTTAGTTGAGGGGTCCTACAATGAGCAGTTCTTC. The gene calls are TRBV6-5 and TRBJ2-1; D tentatively reads TRBD1 or TRBD2 (5 bases each). The CDR3 is made up of 15 amino acids. V lost 4 bases and J 1 base, leaving 11 bases between the germline ends. Germline V CDR1 and CDR2: MNHEY, SVGAGI.

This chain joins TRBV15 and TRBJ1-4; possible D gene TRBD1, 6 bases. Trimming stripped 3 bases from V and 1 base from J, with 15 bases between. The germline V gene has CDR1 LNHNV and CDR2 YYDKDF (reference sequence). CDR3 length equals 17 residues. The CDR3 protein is CATSSDPGVGTNEKLFF. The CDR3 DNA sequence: TGTGCCACCAGCAGCGACCCAGGGGTCGGAACTAATGAAAAACTGTTTTTT.

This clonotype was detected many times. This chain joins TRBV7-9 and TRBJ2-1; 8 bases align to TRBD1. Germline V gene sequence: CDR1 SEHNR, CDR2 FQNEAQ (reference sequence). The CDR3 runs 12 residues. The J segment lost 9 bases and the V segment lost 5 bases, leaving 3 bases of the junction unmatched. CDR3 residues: CASSVTGGEQFF. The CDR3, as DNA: TGTGCCAGCAGCGTTACAGGGGGTGAGCAGTTCTTC.

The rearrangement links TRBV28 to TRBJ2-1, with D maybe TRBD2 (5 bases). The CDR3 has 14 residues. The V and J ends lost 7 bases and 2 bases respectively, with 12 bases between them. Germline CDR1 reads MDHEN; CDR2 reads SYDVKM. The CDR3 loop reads CASNQRSTYNEQFF. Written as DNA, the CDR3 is TGTGCCAGCAACCAGCGGTCCACCTACAATGAGCAGTTCTTC.

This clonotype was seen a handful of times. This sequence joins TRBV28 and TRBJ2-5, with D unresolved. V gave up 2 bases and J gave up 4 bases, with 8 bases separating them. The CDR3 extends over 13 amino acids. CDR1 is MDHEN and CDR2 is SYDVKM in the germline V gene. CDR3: CASSLKDGETQYF. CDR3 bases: TGTGCCAGCAGTTTAAAGGACGGAGAGACCCAGTACTTC. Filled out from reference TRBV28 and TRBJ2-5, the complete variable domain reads DVKVTQSSRYLVKRTGEKVFLECVQDMDHENMFWYRQDPGLGLRLIYFSYDVKMKEKGDIPEGYSVSREKKERFSLILESASTNQTSMYLCASSLKDGETQYFGPGTRLLVL.

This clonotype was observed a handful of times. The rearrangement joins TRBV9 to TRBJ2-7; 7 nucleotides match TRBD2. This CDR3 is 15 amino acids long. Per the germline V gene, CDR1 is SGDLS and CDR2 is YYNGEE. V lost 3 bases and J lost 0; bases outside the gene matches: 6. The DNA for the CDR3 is TGTGCCAGCAGCGAAGAGCGGGAATTCTCCTACGAGCAGTACTTC. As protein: CASSEEREFSYEQYF.

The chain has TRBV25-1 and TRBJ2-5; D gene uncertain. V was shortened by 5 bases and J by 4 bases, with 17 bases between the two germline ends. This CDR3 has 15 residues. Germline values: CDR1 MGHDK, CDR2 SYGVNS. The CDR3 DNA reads TGTGCCAGCAGTCTGTATCGGACGGAAACAGAGACCCAGTACTTC. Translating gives CASSLYRTETETQYF. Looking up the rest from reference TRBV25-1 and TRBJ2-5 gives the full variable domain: EADIYQTPRYLVIGTGKKITLECSQTMGHDKMYWYQQDPGMELHLIHYSYGVNSTEKGDLSSESTVSRIRTEHFPLTLESARPSHTSQYLCASSLYRTETETQYFGPGTRLLVL.

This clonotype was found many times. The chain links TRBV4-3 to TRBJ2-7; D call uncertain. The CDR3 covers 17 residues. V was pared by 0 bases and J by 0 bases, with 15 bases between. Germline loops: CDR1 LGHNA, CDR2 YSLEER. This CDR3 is CASSQDQSPPGSYEQYF. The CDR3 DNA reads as TGCGCCAGCAGCCAAGATCAATCCCCACCAGGCTCCTACGAGCAGTACTTC.

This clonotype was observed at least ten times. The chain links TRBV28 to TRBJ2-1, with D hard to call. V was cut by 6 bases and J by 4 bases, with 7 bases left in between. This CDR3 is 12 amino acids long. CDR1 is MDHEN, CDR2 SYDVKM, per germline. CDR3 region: CASSVVYNEQFF. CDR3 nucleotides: TGTGCCAGCAGCGTGGTATACAATGAGCAGTTCTTC.

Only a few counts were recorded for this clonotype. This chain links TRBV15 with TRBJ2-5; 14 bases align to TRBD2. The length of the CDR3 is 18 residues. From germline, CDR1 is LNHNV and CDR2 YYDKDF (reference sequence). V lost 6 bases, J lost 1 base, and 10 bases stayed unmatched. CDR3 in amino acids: CATSPGLAGESGQETQYF. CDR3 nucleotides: TGTGCCACCAGTCCGGGACTAGCGGGAGAATCGGGCCAAGAGACCCAGTACTTC.

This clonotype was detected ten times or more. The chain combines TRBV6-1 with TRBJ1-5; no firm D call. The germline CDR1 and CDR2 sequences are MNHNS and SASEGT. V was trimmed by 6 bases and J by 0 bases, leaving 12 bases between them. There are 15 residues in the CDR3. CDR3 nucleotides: TGTGCCAGCAGCCTGACACTAGATAGCAATCAGCCCCAGCATTTT. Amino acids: CASSLTLDSNQPQHF.

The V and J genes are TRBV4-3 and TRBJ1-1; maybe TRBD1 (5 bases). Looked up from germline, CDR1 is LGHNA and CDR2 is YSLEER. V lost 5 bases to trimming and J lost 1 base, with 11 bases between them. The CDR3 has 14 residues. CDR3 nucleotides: TGCGCCAGCAGCAACAGGATCGGGAACACTGAAGCTTTCTTT. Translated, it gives CASSNRIGNTEAFF.

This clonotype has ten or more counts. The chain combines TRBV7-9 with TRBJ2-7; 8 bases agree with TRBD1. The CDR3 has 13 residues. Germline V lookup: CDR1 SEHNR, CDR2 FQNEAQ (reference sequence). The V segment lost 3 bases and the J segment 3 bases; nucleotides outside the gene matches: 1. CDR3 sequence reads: CASSLGTGYEQYF. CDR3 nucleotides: TGTGCCAGCAGCTTGGGGACAGGCTACGAGCAGTACTTC.

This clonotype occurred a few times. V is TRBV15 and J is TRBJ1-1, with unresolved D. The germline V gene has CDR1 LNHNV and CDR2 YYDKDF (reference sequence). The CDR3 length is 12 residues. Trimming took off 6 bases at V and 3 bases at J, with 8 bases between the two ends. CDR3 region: CATSWYHTEAFF. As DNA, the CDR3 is TGTGCCACCAGTTGGTACCACACTGAAGCTTTCTTT.

The CDR3 DNA reads TGTGCCAGCAGCCAAGATCCAGCCCTGAACACTGAAGCTTTCTTT. It yields the protein CASSQDPALNTEAFF. The rearrangement uses TRBV14 and TRBJ1-1, with D uncertain. The CDR3 runs to 15 residues. Germline CDR1 and CDR2: SGHDN and FVKESK. Trimming cost V 0 bases and J 0 bases, with 8 bases left between them.

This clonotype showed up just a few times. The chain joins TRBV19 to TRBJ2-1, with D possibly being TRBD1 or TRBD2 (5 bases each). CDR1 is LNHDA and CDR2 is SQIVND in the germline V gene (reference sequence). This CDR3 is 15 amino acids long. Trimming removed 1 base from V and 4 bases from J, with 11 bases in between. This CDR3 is CASSIGGAAYNEQFF. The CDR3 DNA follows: TGTGCCAGTAGTATAGGAGGGGCGGCATACAATGAGCAGTTCTTC.

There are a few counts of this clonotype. CDR3 in DNA: TGTGCCAGCAGAAGTGACACTGAAGCTTTCTTT. The encoded protein is CASRSDTEAFF. The chain joins TRBV6-5 to TRBJ1-1; D remains unclear. V lost 6 bases, J lost 3 bases, and 5 bases lay in between. Germline V gene sequence: CDR1 MNHEY, CDR2 SVGAGI. This CDR3 has 11 amino acids.

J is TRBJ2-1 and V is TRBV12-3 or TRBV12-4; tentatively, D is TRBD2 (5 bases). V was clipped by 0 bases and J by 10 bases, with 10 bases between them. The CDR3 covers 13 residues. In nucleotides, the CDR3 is TGTGCCAGCAGTTTAGCGCCGAGGGAGGAGCAGTTCTTC. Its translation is CASSLAPREEQFF.

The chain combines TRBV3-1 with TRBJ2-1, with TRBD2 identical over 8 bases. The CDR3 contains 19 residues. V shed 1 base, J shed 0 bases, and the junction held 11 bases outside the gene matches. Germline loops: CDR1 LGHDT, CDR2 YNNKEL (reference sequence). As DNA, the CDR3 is TGTGCCAGCAGCCAAGGGACACTAGCGGAGCCCAGCTCCTACAATGAGCAGTTCTTC. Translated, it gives CASSQGTLAEPSSYNEQFF.

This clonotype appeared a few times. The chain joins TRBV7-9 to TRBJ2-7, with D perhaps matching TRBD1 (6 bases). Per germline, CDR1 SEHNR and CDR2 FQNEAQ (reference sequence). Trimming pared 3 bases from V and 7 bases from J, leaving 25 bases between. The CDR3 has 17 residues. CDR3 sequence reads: CASSLVSRYREQGEQYF. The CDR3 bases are TGTGCCAGCAGCTTGGTCTCAAGGTACAGGGAACAGGGTGAGCAGTACTTC.

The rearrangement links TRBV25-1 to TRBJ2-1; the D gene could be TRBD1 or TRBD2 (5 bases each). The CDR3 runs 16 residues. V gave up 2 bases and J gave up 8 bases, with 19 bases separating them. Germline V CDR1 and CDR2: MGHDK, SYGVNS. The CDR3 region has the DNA TGTGCCAGCAGTGAAGTCGGGCAAGGGGACCCGCATGAGCAGTTCTTC. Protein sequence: CASSEVGQGDPHEQFF.

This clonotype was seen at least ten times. The CDR3 here is CASSLSDSQPQHF. CDR3 coding DNA: TGTGCCAGCAGTTTATCGGACAGTCAGCCCCAGCATTTT. The V and J genes are TRBV27 and TRBJ1-5; possible D gene TRBD1, 6 bases. This CDR3 region has 13 residues. Per germline, CDR1 MNHEY and CDR2 SMNVEV (reference sequence). The V end lost 0 bases, the J end lost 6 bases, and 6 bases lay between the germline ends.

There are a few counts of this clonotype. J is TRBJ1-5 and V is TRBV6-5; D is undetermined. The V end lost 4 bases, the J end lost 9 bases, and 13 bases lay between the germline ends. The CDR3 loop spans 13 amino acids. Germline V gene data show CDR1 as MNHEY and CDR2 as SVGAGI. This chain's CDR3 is CASSLGTRSPQHF. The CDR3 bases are TGTGCCAGCAGTTTGGGTACTCGGTCGCCCCAGCATTTT.